Listed below are T cell receptor beta chains from one sample, sequenced in a study of monozygotic twins with inflammatory bowel disease. TCRdb reprocessed the 5' RACE reads and keeps a single row for each CDR3 protein, giving no DNA. This repertoire includes about 330,000 distinct CDR3 sequences. Input material: blood. The receptors shown here come from a human donor with ulcerative colitis or Crohn's disease, or a healthy co-twin of an affected twin (not recorded which). Each CDR3 is given with its conserved first and last residue. The order of the fields is J gene, V gene, CDR3 protein.

>TRBJ2-3|TRBV4-2
CASSQDQGVGTQYF
>TRBJ2-1|TRBV25-1
CASSEFGRGGENEQFF
>TRBJ2-7|TRBV10-1
CASSIWWTGTSSNEQYF
>TRBJ1-1|TRBV5-1
CASSSPENRNTEAFF
>TRBJ2-2|TRBV7-9
CASSLVLYRDTGELFF
>TRBJ2-7|TRBV18
CASSPDVFDEQYF
>TRBJ1-1|TRBV7-9
CASGQTVNTEAFF
>TRBJ1-5|TRBV20-1
CSVSDFPGQPQHF
>TRBJ2-3|TRBV12-3/TRBV12-4
CANSFVQRASADTQYF
>TRBJ1-5|TRBV7-2
CASSLGGTGDQPQHF
>TRBJ1-3|TRBV4-1
CASSARDSSSGNTIYF
>TRBJ2-1|TRBV21-1
CASSKAGLADNNEQFF
>TRBJ2-1|TRBV5-1
CASSYGNPGDGGGHNEQFF
>TRBJ1-2|TRBV6-1
CASSTGTADRGYTF
>TRBJ2-7|TRBV30
CAWGDGTYEQYF
>TRBJ2-5|TRBV20-1
CSAYDRSGYGKTQYF
>TRBJ2-5|TRBV5-4
CASSLPVSQETQYF
>TRBJ2-6|TRBV7-2
CASSLAVNSGANVLTF
>TRBJ1-2|TRBV12-3/TRBV12-4
CASSRTAPNYGYTF
>TRBJ2-7|TRBV7-2
CASSFGPGPYEQYF
>TRBJ2-7|TRBV5-1
CASSRTGGSYEQYF
>TRBJ1-4|TRBV6-5
CASSYAGPGEKLFF
>TRBJ2-1|TRBV9
CASSVVGASYNEQFF
>TRBJ2-2|TRBV18
CASSPPARGQNTGELFF
>TRBJ2-2|TRBV5-1
CASSFLRDTGELFF
>TRBJ2-7|TRBV6-1
CASSKQGGPYEQYF
>TRBJ2-2|TRBV2
CASTLDRANTGELFF
>TRBJ1-3|TRBV29-1
CSVELYRENTIYF